These 30 T cell receptor beta chains came from one sample sequenced in a study of blood T cell repertoires in COVID-19. Profiling relied on immunoSEQ multiplex PCR, and the TCRdb table lists in-frame clones only, not all of them. The table shows roughly 52,000 clones, with about 86% occurring only once. Sequencing was done on a sample of peripheral blood. All receptors come from a man between 45 and 60 years old with acute or convalescent COVID-19.

This clone has only one observation. This chain links TRBV15 with TRBJ2-7; D is unclear. V dropped 1 base and J dropped 0 bases, with 10 bases sitting between them. The CDR3 is 15 amino acids. Germline V gives CDR1 LNHNV, CDR2 YYDKDF (reference sequence). CDR3 in DNA: TGTGCCACCAGCAGAGCGGGTCAGAGCTCCTACGAGCAGTACTTC. Amino acids: CATSRAGQSSYEQYF.

The chain joins TRBV18 to TRBJ1-4; D may be TRBD1 (6 bases). Germline-derived CDR1 and CDR2 are KGHSH and LQKENI. The CDR3 sequence is 16 residues long. Trimming removed 2 bases at V and 3 bases at J, with 13 bases between. CDR3 sequence: CASSPSTGSANEKLFF. CDR3 in DNA: TGTGCCAGCTCACCATCTACAGGGTCGGCTAATGAAAAACTGTTTTTT.

V and J are TRBV30 and TRBJ2-7; 9 bases line up with TRBD1. Trimming cost V 5 bases and J 4 bases; bases outside gene matches: 12. The CDR3 spans 15 residues. Per germline, CDR1 GTSNPN and CDR2 SVGIG (reference sequence). DNA for the CDR3: TGTGCCTGGTCCCCCGGACAGGGGATTAGGTACGAGCAGTACTTC. Its translation is CAWSPGQGIRYEQYF.

This clone was detected only once. J is TRBJ2-6 and V is TRBV2; D is perhaps TRBD1 (5 bases). CDR1 is SNHLY, CDR2 FYNNEI, per germline. This CDR3 has 16 residues. V shed 0 bases and J shed 1 base, with 7 bases lying between them. DNA of the CDR3: TGTGCCAGCAGTGAAGCTGGGGCGTCTGGGGCCAACGTCCTGACTTTC. It is translated as CASSEAGASGANVLTF.

The V gene is TRBV2, the J gene TRBJ2-5; 8 bases are shared with TRBD1. This CDR3 spans 14 amino acids. V trimming: 4 bases; J trimming: 3 bases; junction bases outside the gene matches: 4. Germline V gene data show CDR1 as SNHLY and CDR2 as FYNNEI. CDR3 residues: CASSANRGEETQYF. In DNA, the CDR3 is TGTGCCAGCAGTGCCAACAGGGGGGAAGAGACCCAGTACTTC.

V usage is TRBV15 and J usage is TRBJ2-7, with 9 positions matching TRBD1. CDR3 length: 15 residues. Germline CDR1 reads LNHNV; CDR2 reads YYDKDF (reference sequence). The V and J ends lost 5 bases and 1 base, in that order; junction bases with no gene match: 6. The CDR3 protein is CATSAPGTGSYEQYF. The CDR3 nucleotides are TGTGCCACCAGCGCTCCCGGGACAGGGTCCTACGAGCAGTACTTC.

The chain uses TRBV7-2 and TRBJ1-5; D uncertain. V gave up 3 bases and J gave up 3 bases, with 6 bases separating them. The CDR3 contains 13 residues. Germline V gives CDR1 SGHTA, CDR2 FQGNSA. CDR3 sequence reads: CASSFLHNQPQHF. In DNA form, the CDR3 reads TGTGCCAGCAGCTTCTTACACAATCAGCCCCAGCATTTT.

The chain carries TRBV9 and TRBJ1-2; tentative D call: TRBD1 (6 bases). From germline, CDR1 is SGDLS and CDR2 YYNGEE. Trimming pared 5 bases from V and 8 bases from J, leaving 19 bases between. This CDR3 spans 14 amino acids. In nucleotides, the CDR3 is TGTGCCAGCAGTCGGCAGGGGACGTCTGAGGGCTACACCTTC. Protein sequence: CASSRQGTSEGYTF.

The V gene is TRBV13, the J gene TRBJ2-3, with TRBD2 matching 12 bases. CDR3 size: 18 residues. Germline V gene sequence: CDR1 PRHDT, CDR2 FYEKMQ (reference sequence). J lost 4 bases, V lost 4 bases, and 12 bases had no gene match. CDR3 coding DNA: TGTGCCAGCAGCTCCGAATCGACTAGCGGGAGTCCCCCAGATACGCAGTATTTT. This sequence encodes CASSSESTSGSPPDTQYF.

The chain combines TRBV11-3 with TRBJ2-7, with a tentative D call TRBD1 (6 bases). CDR1 is SGHNT, CDR2 YENEEA, per germline. CDR3 length equals 14 residues. V lost 6 bases and J 3 bases, leaving 15 bases between the germline ends. Here the CDR3 DNA reads TGTGCCAGCAGACACAGGGTTGTATACTACGAGCAGTACTTC. It translates to CASRHRVVYYEQYF.

The chain's CDR3 is CASSLQGQVKQTQYF. As DNA, the CDR3 is TGTGCCAGCAGTCTGCAGGGACAGGTCAAGCAGACCCAGTACTTC. The rearrangement links TRBV28 to TRBJ2-5; TRBD1 agrees at 8 bases. The CDR3 extends over 15 amino acids. V shed 5 bases and J 6 bases; nucleotides not matched to a gene: 11. Germline values: CDR1 MDHEN, CDR2 SYDVKM. Using reference TRBV28 and TRBJ2-5 for the parts outside the CDR3, the full variable domain is DVKVTQSSRYLVKRTGEKVFLECVQDMDHENMFWYRQDPGLGLRLIYFSYDVKMKEKGDIPEGYSVSREKKERFSLILESASTNQTSMYLCASSLQGQVKQTQYFGPGTRLLVL.

V is TRBV6-1 and J is TRBJ1-5; D perhaps matches TRBD1 (6 bases). The CDR3 spans 15 residues. Germline V lookup: CDR1 MNHNS, CDR2 SASEGT. V lost 2 bases and J lost 13, with 21 bases in between. For the CDR3, the DNA is TGTGCCAGCAGTGAACCGGACAGAAGTCTCCAGGGGCAGCATTTT. It codes for CASSEPDRSLQGQHF.

V usage is TRBV7-9 and J usage is TRBJ1-4; tentative D call: TRBD1 (5 bases). V lost 2 bases and J 4 bases, leaving 11 bases between the germline ends. The CDR3 loop spans 15 amino acids. CDR1 and CDR2 (germline): SEHNR, FQNEAQ (reference sequence). The CDR3 bases are TGTGCCAGCAGCTTATTGCGCAGGGATAATGAAAAACTGTTTTTT. Translation: CASSLLRRDNEKLFF.

The chain is built from TRBV9 and TRBJ1-5; D not resolved. Germline assignment: CDR1 SGDLS and CDR2 YYNGEE. This CDR3 comprises 15 residues. V shed 0 bases and J shed 4 bases, with 11 bases lying between them. CDR3: CASSVGSEINQPQHF. Written as DNA, the CDR3 is TGTGCCAGCAGCGTAGGTTCCGAGATAAATCAGCCCCAGCATTTT.

The genes are TRBV7-8 and TRBJ1-1; TRBD1 aligns across 7 bases. There are 13 residues in the CDR3. J lost 4 bases, V lost 5 bases, and 4 bases had no gene match. Germline values: CDR1 SGHVS, CDR2 FQNEAQ. The CDR3 coding sequence is TGTGCCAGCAGCAAGGACAGGTCCACTGAAGCTTTCTTT. Protein product: CASSKDRSTEAFF.

For the CDR3, the DNA is TGTGCCAGCTCACCGGGGACTAGCGGGGGGGGCAGATTCTTCTACGAGCAGTACTTC. Amino acids: CASSPGTSGGGRFFYEQYF. This sequence joins TRBV18 and TRBJ2-7; 16 bases line up with TRBD2. J was trimmed by 3 bases and V by 3 bases; bases with no gene match: 11. Germline CDR1 KGHSH, CDR2 LQKENI. The CDR3 has 19 amino acids.

The chain combines TRBV29-1 with TRBJ2-7, with D possibly being TRBD2 (6 bases). CDR3 length: 13 residues. Looked up from germline, CDR1 is SQVTM and CDR2 is ANQGSEA. V was shortened by 5 bases and J by 0 bases, with 11 bases between the two germline ends. The CDR3 is CSVRGGVSYEQYF. CDR3 nucleotide sequence: TGCAGCGTTCGCGGCGGGGTCTCCTACGAGCAGTACTTC.

The chain recombines TRBV28 with TRBJ1-1; D uncertain. There are 15 residues in the CDR3. CDR1 is MDHEN and CDR2 is SYDVKM in the germline V gene. V was clipped by 1 base and J by 1 base, with 10 bases between them. The CDR3 DNA is TGTGCCAGCAGTTTATATTCCCCAGGGAACACTGAAGCTTTCTTT. Translated, it gives CASSLYSPGNTEAFF.

This rearrangement joins TRBV11-2 to TRBJ2-5; D uncertain. The CDR3 contains 15 residues. The germline V and J ends were trimmed by 5 bases and 0 bases, with 13 bases remaining between them. Germline-derived CDR1 and CDR2 are SGHAT and FQNNGV. The CDR3 spells CASSEEWAYQETQYF. In DNA form, the CDR3 reads TGTGCCAGCAGCGAAGAGTGGGCCTACCAAGAGACCCAGTACTTC.

The V gene is TRBV4-2, the J gene TRBJ1-2; D possibly corresponds to TRBD1 (6 bases). From germline, CDR1 is LGHNA and CDR2 YNFKEQ. This CDR3 has 13 amino acids. Trimming pared 3 bases from V and 4 bases from J, leaving 9 bases between. CDR3 coding DNA: TGTGCCAGCAGCCACTGGGACACCTATGGCTACACCTTC. Translated, it gives CASSHWDTYGYTF.

The chain recombines TRBV7-3 with TRBJ2-1; the match to TRBD2 covers 13 bases. V trimming: 5 bases; J trimming: 0 bases; junction bases outside the gene matches: 4. CDR1 and CDR2 (germline): SGHTA, FQGTGA. This CDR3 contains 17 residues. This CDR3 reads CASSPRTSGSSYNEQFF. DNA of the CDR3: TGTGCCAGCAGCCCGAGGACTAGCGGGAGCTCCTACAATGAGCAGTTCTTC.

The chain combines TRBV4-2 with TRBJ1-2; 7 nucleotides line up with TRBD1. Losses at the gene ends were 1 base for V and 8 bases for J; bases not matched to a gene: 10. The CDR3 spans 15 residues. CDR1 and CDR2 from the germline V gene are LGHNA and YNFKEQ. CDR3 bases: TGTGCCAGCAGCCAAGCCGACCGGGACAGTTACGGCTACACCTTC. Translated: CASSQADRDSYGYTF.

The chain employs TRBV14 and TRBJ1-3; D is ambiguous. Looked up from germline, CDR1 is SGHDN and CDR2 is FVKESK. The V gene lost 2 bases and the J gene lost 0 bases, with 8 bases spanning the gap. This CDR3 comprises 15 residues. The DNA for the CDR3 is TGTGCCAGCAGCCAATCGACTCCCTCTGGAAACACCATATATTTT. Protein sequence: CASSQSTPSGNTIYF.

This sequence joins TRBV27 and TRBJ2-1, with D possibly TRBD2 on 6 matching bases. V was trimmed by 10 bases and J by 6 bases, leaving 19 bases between them. This CDR3 is 14 amino acids long. Germline CDR1 reads MNHEY; CDR2 reads SMNVEV (reference sequence). The CDR3 DNA sequence: TGTGCCACCTTTGGGGGAGGATCTAGCAATGAGCAGTTCTTC. This codes for CATFGGGSSNEQFF.

The genes are TRBV30 and TRBJ1-6, with D perhaps matching TRBD1 (6 bases). The CDR3 totals 13 residues. Per the germline V gene, CDR1 is GTSNPN and CDR2 is SVGIG (reference sequence). Trimming left V 5 bases short and J 10 bases short, with 15 bases between. Here the CDR3 DNA reads TGTGCCTGGGAACAGGGAGTAGACTCACCCCTCCACTTT. Its translation is CAWEQGVDSPLHF.

This clone has just one count. The chain has TRBV10-3 and TRBJ1-6; 8 bases agree with TRBD1. Per germline, CDR1 ENHRY and CDR2 SYGVKD. The CDR3 sequence is 13 residues long. J lost 4 bases, V lost 9 bases, and 2 bases had no gene match. CDR3 sequence: CAMGQEYNSPLHF. The CDR3 region has the DNA TGTGCCATGGGACAGGAGTATAATTCACCCCTCCACTTT.

This clone was seen just once. J is TRBJ1-1 and V is TRBV6-4; D perhaps matches TRBD1 (6 bases). Germline-derived CDR1 and CDR2 are MRHNA and SNTAGT. V shed 6 bases and J shed 0 bases, with 11 bases lying between them. The CDR3 runs 14 residues. DNA of the CDR3: TGTGCCAGCAGCCCAGGACAGCTGAACACTGAAGCTTTCTTT. As protein: CASSPGQLNTEAFF.

The chain has TRBV5-1 and TRBJ1-5; TRBD1 might be the D (6 bases). The CDR3 consists of 14 residues. V shed 0 bases and J shed 6 bases, with 10 bases lying between them. CDR1 SGHRS and CDR2 YFSETQ come from the germline V gene. The DNA for the CDR3 is TGCGCCAGCAGCTTGGGAACAGGGCTTCAGCCCCAGCATTTT. This codes for CASSLGTGLQPQHF. The full variable domain, completed using reference TRBV5-1 and TRBJ1-5, is KAGVTQTPRYLIKTRGQQVTLSCSPISGHRSVSWYQQTPGQGLQFLFEYFSETQRNKGNFPGRFSGRQFSNSRSEMNVSTLELGDSALYLCASSLGTGLQPQHFGDGTRLSIL.

DNA for the CDR3: TGCGCCAGCAGCGTTGGGTGGGACAGTGAAGCTTTCTTT. Encoded protein: CASSVGWDSEAFF. The chain uses TRBV5-1 and TRBJ1-1, with 7 bases that match TRBD1. Trimming took 4 bases from V and 7 from J; bases not matched to a gene: 7. There are 13 residues in the CDR3. CDR1 and CDR2 (germline): SGHRS, YFSETQ.

The chain employs TRBV5-1 and TRBJ2-7; maybe TRBD1 (6 bases). The CDR3 runs to 14 residues. Germline CDR1 is SGHRS and CDR2 is YFSETQ. Trimming left V 0 bases short and J 0 bases short, with 7 bases between. CDR3 amino acids: CASSLGQASYEQYF. As DNA, the CDR3 is TGCGCCAGCAGCTTGGGACAGGCCTCCTACGAGCAGTACTTC.